This entry lists 10 T cell receptor beta chains sequenced from one sample in a study of blood T cell repertoires in COVID-19. Sequencing used immunoSEQ multiplex PCR; TCRdb keeps in-frame clones, though not all of them. The table lists hundreds of thousands of clones, about nine tenths of them singletons, with around 1.4% in the top ten. Sequenced sample: peripheral blood. All receptors derive from a woman in her twenties or thirties with active or convalescent COVID-19.

This clone was seen more than once but under ten times. The CDR3 loop is CASSQEPRNTEAFF. CDR3 DNA: TGCGCCAGCAGCCAAGAACCGCGGAACACTGAAGCTTTCTTT. The genes are TRBV4-1 and TRBJ1-1; D is undetermined. V lost 0 bases and J 1 base, leaving 6 bases between the germline ends. This CDR3 is 14 amino acids long. Germline-derived CDR1 and CDR2 are MGHRA and YSYEKL.

This clone was observed a handful of times. V and J are TRBV3-1 (or the pseudogene TRBV3-2) and TRBJ1-2, with TRBD1 matching over 11 bases. V shed 5 bases, J shed 0 bases, and the junction held 11 bases outside the gene matches. From germline, CDR1 is LGHDT and CDR2 YNNKEL (reference sequence). This CDR3 is built from 18 residues. CDR3 protein: CASSEAGTGGFPNYGYTF. CDR3 sequence (DNA): TGTGCCAGCAGCGAAGCCGGGACAGGGGGTTTCCCTAACTATGGCTACACCTTC.

This clone was seen a handful of times. The chain uses TRBV5-6 and TRBJ1-5; 7 bases match TRBD1. Germline-derived CDR1 and CDR2 are SGHDT and YYEEEE. The length of the CDR3 is 15 residues. V was pared by 3 bases and J by 3 bases, with 6 bases of the junction left unmatched. The CDR3 loop reads CASSSQQGFNQPQHF. CDR3 nucleotides: TGTGCCAGCAGCTCTCAACAGGGGTTCAATCAGCCCCAGCATTTT.

The V call is TRBV5-4, the J call TRBJ2-7; TRBD2 matches 14 bases. Trimming cost V 4 bases and J 3 bases; bases outside gene matches: 6. The CDR3 contains 16 residues. Per the germline V gene, CDR1 is SGHNT and CDR2 is YYREEE (reference sequence). The CDR3 DNA reads as TGTGCCAGCAGCCATCCCGGGACTAGCGGGAGCTACGAGCAGTACTTC. It specifies CASSHPGTSGSYEQYF.

The gene calls are TRBV7-9 and TRBJ1-6; D possibly corresponds to TRBD1 (5 bases). Germline V gives CDR1 SEHNR, CDR2 FQNEAQ (reference sequence). This CDR3 is built from 16 residues. Trimming pared 5 bases from V and 3 bases from J, leaving 14 bases between. The CDR3 sequence is CASSPTGVDYNSPLHF. CDR3 DNA: TGTGCCAGCAGCCCTACGGGGGTTGACTATAATTCACCCCTCCACTTT.

This clone has only a few counts. The chain carries TRBV19 and TRBJ1-1, with TRBD1 matching over 9 bases. CDR3 length: 16 residues. CDR1 and CDR2 from the germline V gene are LNHDA and SQIVND (reference sequence). Losses at the gene ends were 5 bases for V and 5 bases for J; bases not matched to a gene: 12. CDR3 residues: CASSLTGGKVWTEAFF. DNA for the CDR3: TGTGCCAGTAGTCTGACAGGGGGTAAGGTTTGGACTGAAGCTTTCTTT.

This clone has just one count. The chain carries TRBV24-1 and TRBJ1-2; D is undetermined. CDR3 length: 13 residues. Germline lookup yields CDR1 KGHDR and CDR2 SFDVKD. Trimming removed 5 bases from V and 1 base from J, with 7 bases in between. CDR3: CATSVGHNYGYTF. DNA of the CDR3: TGTGCCACCAGTGTTGGGCATAACTATGGCTACACCTTC.

This chain joins TRBV14 and TRBJ1-1; a possible D gene is TRBD1 (6 bases). Germline V CDR1 and CDR2: SGHDN, FVKESK. Trimming left V 4 bases short and J 1 base short, with 13 bases between. The CDR3 is made up of 15 amino acids. CDR3 loop: CASSPQGSGNTEAFF. The CDR3 DNA is TGTGCCAGCAGCCCGCAGGGGTCAGGGAACACTGAAGCTTTCTTT.

The rearrangement links TRBV11-1 to TRBJ1-2, with TRBD1 identical over 7 bases. The V gene end was trimmed by 5 bases and the J gene end by 1 base; junction bases not matched to a gene: 10. The CDR3 length is 16 residues. Germline V gives CDR1 SGHAT, CDR2 FQDESV (reference sequence). CDR3 amino acids: CASSQPGQQYNYGYTF. The CDR3 nucleotides are TGTGCCAGCAGCCAACCGGGACAGCAGTATAACTATGGCTACACCTTC.

V usage is TRBV12-3 or TRBV12-4 and J usage is TRBJ2-3; D may be TRBD2 (7 bases). Trimming shortened V by 4 bases and J by 6 bases, and 11 bases separated the two germline ends. The CDR3 length is 13 residues. CDR3 DNA sequence: TGTGCCAGCAGTTGGGGGGGCCCTGATACGCAGTATTTT. Translation gives CASSWGGPDTQYF.